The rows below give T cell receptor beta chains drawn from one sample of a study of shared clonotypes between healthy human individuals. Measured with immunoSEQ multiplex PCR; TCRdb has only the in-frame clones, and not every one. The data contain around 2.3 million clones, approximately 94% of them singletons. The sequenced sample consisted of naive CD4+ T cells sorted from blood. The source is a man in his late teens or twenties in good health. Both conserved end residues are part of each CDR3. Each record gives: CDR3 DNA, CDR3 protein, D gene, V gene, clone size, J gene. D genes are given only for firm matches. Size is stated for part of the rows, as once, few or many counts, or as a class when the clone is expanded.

CDR3nt: TGTGCCTGGAGTCAAGGGTACAATAGCAATCAGCCCCAGCATTTT; CDR3aa: CAWSQGYNSNQPQHF; d_gene: -; v_gene: TRBV30; abundance: few; j_gene: TRBJ1-5
CDR3nt: TGTGCCAGCAGTAAAGAGGGGACTAGCTTCGATGAGCAGTTCTTC; CDR3aa: CASSKEGTSFDEQFF; d_gene: TRBD2; v_gene: TRBV27; abundance: -; j_gene: TRBJ2-1
CDR3nt: TGTGCCAGCAGTGGAGACAGCATCTCCTACGAGCAGTACTTC; CDR3aa: CASSGDSISYEQYF; d_gene: -; v_gene: TRBV2; abundance: -; j_gene: TRBJ2-7
CDR3nt: TGTGCCAGCGGAGAGAGGCGTCGGTACTTC; CDR3aa: CASGERRRYF; d_gene: -; v_gene: TRBV2; abundance: -; j_gene: TRBJ2-7
CDR3nt: TGTGCCAGCAGTTTATCGACGGAATTTGGCTACACCTTC; CDR3aa: CASSLSTEFGYTF; d_gene: -; v_gene: TRBV27; abundance: -; j_gene: TRBJ1-2
CDR3nt: TGTGCCAGCAGGACCCTATTACAGGGGGCGCATCAGCCCCAGCATTTT; CDR3aa: CASRTLLQGAHQPQHF; d_gene: TRBD1; v_gene: TRBV28; abundance: -; j_gene: TRBJ1-5
CDR3nt: TGTGCCAGCAGTTACCGGGGCTTAAGGACTGAAGCTTTCTTT; CDR3aa: CASSYRGLRTEAFF; d_gene: -; v_gene: TRBV6-5; abundance: once; j_gene: TRBJ1-1
CDR3nt: TGCGCCAGCAGCTTCTCCATAGCGGGGTCCTACGAGCAGTACTTC; CDR3aa: CASSFSIAGSYEQYF; d_gene: TRBD2; v_gene: TRBV4-3; abundance: -; j_gene: TRBJ2-7
CDR3nt: TGCGCCAGCAGCGAGATGCCGCCCGGAGGAAACACCATATATTTT; CDR3aa: CASSEMPPGGNTIYF; d_gene: -; v_gene: TRBV10-2; abundance: once; j_gene: TRBJ1-3
CDR3nt: TGTGCCAGCAGTGAACGACATCTAGGGAGTATGAACACTGAAGCTTTCTTT; CDR3aa: CASSERHLGSMNTEAFF; d_gene: -; v_gene: TRBV2; abundance: -; j_gene: TRBJ1-1
CDR3nt: TGCGCCAGCAGTGACGGGCAGGAGACTAACTATGGCTACACCTTC; CDR3aa: CASSDGQETNYGYTF; d_gene: -; v_gene: TRBV10-1; abundance: once; j_gene: TRBJ1-2
CDR3nt: TGTGCCAGCAGTTCTAAGTCGGTCAGGGCAATCGACGAGCAGTACTTC; CDR3aa: CASSSKSVRAIDEQYF; d_gene: -; v_gene: TRBV27; abundance: once; j_gene: TRBJ2-7
CDR3nt: TGTGCCAGCAGCCCGAGGTTGCCTAGAAGCACCGGGGAGCTGTTTTTT; CDR3aa: CASSPRLPRSTGELFF; d_gene: -; v_gene: TRBV7-9; abundance: -; j_gene: TRBJ2-2
CDR3nt: TGTGCCATCAGCGACAAATCTAATCAGCCCCAGCATTTT; CDR3aa: CAISDKSNQPQHF; d_gene: -; v_gene: TRBV10-3; abundance: -; j_gene: TRBJ1-5
CDR3nt: TGTGCCAGCAGGTCCGGGACACTTTCCTACAATGAGCAGTTCTTC; CDR3aa: CASRSGTLSYNEQFF; d_gene: -; v_gene: TRBV7-2; abundance: -; j_gene: TRBJ2-1
CDR3nt: TGTGCCAGCAGTGAAAGTACAGGGGTTGAAAAACTGTTTTTT; CDR3aa: CASSESTGVEKLFF; d_gene: TRBD1; v_gene: TRBV2; abundance: -; j_gene: TRBJ1-4
CDR3nt: TGTGCCAGCAGCCGACAGGGAGACACCGGGGAGCTGTTTTTT; CDR3aa: CASSRQGDTGELFF; d_gene: TRBD1; v_gene: TRBV4-2; abundance: -; j_gene: TRBJ2-2
CDR3nt: TGTGCCAGTCGACTAGCGGGAGGAAATGAGCAGTTCTTC; CDR3aa: CASRLAGGNEQFF; d_gene: TRBD2; v_gene: TRBV6-1; abundance: -; j_gene: TRBJ2-1
CDR3nt: TGCGCCAGCAGCCGCGGACAGGGGATGGAAAAACTGTTTTTT; CDR3aa: CASSRGQGMEKLFF; d_gene: TRBD1; v_gene: TRBV4-1; abundance: -; j_gene: TRBJ1-4
CDR3nt: TGTGCCAGCAGCCAGCGGGGGGTCGGCACCGGGGAGCTGTTTTTT; CDR3aa: CASSQRGVGTGELFF; d_gene: TRBD2; v_gene: TRBV11-3; abundance: -; j_gene: TRBJ2-2
CDR3nt: TGTGCCTGGAGTGTTGGGACACAAGTCGCGTCACCCCTCCACTTT; CDR3aa: CAWSVGTQVASPLHF; d_gene: -; v_gene: TRBV30; abundance: -; j_gene: TRBJ1-6
CDR3nt: TGCGCCAGCAGCTTGGGCGAGGGTTGGCCCACTGAAGCTTTCTTT; CDR3aa: CASSLGEGWPTEAFF; d_gene: -; v_gene: TRBV5-1; abundance: -; j_gene: TRBJ1-1
CDR3nt: TGTGCCAGCAGTCTTACAGGGGGCGCAAAAACGGATAAAGCTTTCTTT; CDR3aa: CASSLTGGAKTDKAFF; d_gene: TRBD1; v_gene: TRBV27; abundance: -; j_gene: TRBJ1-1
CDR3nt: TGTGCCAGCAGCTTGCTTGAAACCGGGGAGCTGTTTTTT; CDR3aa: CASSLLETGELFF; d_gene: -; v_gene: TRBV9; abundance: -; j_gene: TRBJ2-2
CDR3nt: TGCGCCAGCACCATGGGGCTTTCAGCTAACTATGGCTACACCTTC; CDR3aa: CASTMGLSANYGYTF; d_gene: -; v_gene: TRBV5-1; abundance: -; j_gene: TRBJ1-2
CDR3nt: TGTGCCAGCAGCCGCACCCCTGCCCAGGCGGGGAGATATAGCAATCAGCCCCAGCATTTT; CDR3aa: CASSRTPAQAGRYSNQPQHF; d_gene: -; v_gene: TRBV7-3; abundance: -; j_gene: TRBJ1-5
CDR3nt: TGCGCCAGCAGTGTCGTAGCGGGGGCGTCCTCTCGCGGGGAGCTGTTTTTT; CDR3aa: CASSVVAGASSRGELFF; d_gene: TRBD2; v_gene: TRBV10-2; abundance: -; j_gene: TRBJ2-2
CDR3nt: TGTGCCAGCAGCGTAGGTGCGGGACGCATGAACACTGAAGCTTTCTTT; CDR3aa: CASSVGAGRMNTEAFF; d_gene: -; v_gene: TRBV9; abundance: -; j_gene: TRBJ1-1
CDR3nt: TGTGCCTGGAGTGTCCTAGCGGGAGGCTCCTACGAGCAGTACTTC; CDR3aa: CAWSVLAGGSYEQYF; d_gene: TRBD2; v_gene: TRBV30; abundance: -; j_gene: TRBJ2-7
CDR3nt: TGTGCCAGCAGCCTCAATTTCGGAGATACGCAGTATTTT; CDR3aa: CASSLNFGDTQYF; d_gene: -; v_gene: TRBV5-4; abundance: once; j_gene: TRBJ2-3
CDR3nt: TGCGCCAGCACCCCGGGACAGGGAAATGCCTATGGCTACACCTTC; CDR3aa: CASTPGQGNAYGYTF; d_gene: TRBD1; v_gene: TRBV10-1; abundance: -; j_gene: TRBJ1-2
CDR3nt: TGTGCCAGTAGTACTTCTACGACTAACATACAAGAGACCCAGTACTTC; CDR3aa: CASSTSTTNIQETQYF; d_gene: -; v_gene: TRBV19; abundance: -; j_gene: TRBJ2-5
CDR3nt: TGTGCCAGCAGGGGGTTAGCCAAAAACATTCAGTACTTC; CDR3aa: CASRGLAKNIQYF; d_gene: -; v_gene: TRBV6-5; abundance: -; j_gene: TRBJ2-4
CDR3nt: TGTGCCAGCAGCTTGGGACTAGCGGAACCCTACGAGCAGTACTTC; CDR3aa: CASSLGLAEPYEQYF; d_gene: TRBD2; v_gene: TRBV11-2; abundance: -; j_gene: TRBJ2-7
CDR3nt: TGTGCCAGCAGCCACCCGAACACTGAAGCTTTCTTT; CDR3aa: CASSHPNTEAFF; d_gene: -; v_gene: TRBV7-2; abundance: -; j_gene: TRBJ1-1
CDR3nt: TGTGCCAGCACCGAGGCCGGGACAGGGGGCGTTAGCGAAAAACTGTTTTTT; CDR3aa: CASTEAGTGGVSEKLFF; d_gene: TRBD1; v_gene: TRBV5-5; abundance: -; j_gene: TRBJ1-4
CDR3nt: TGTGCCAGCTCACCAATCTTGACAGGGCCTGGGAATGAAAAACTGTTTTTT; CDR3aa: CASSPILTGPGNEKLFF; d_gene: TRBD1; v_gene: TRBV18; abundance: -; j_gene: TRBJ1-4
CDR3nt: TGTGCCAGCAGCGGGACAGGCAGTTCACCCCTCCACTTT; CDR3aa: CASSGTGSSPLHF; d_gene: TRBD1; v_gene: TRBV6-6; abundance: -; j_gene: TRBJ1-6
CDR3nt: TGCGCCAGCAGCCGCGGGACGGCCCAGGGGTCACCCCTCCACTTT; CDR3aa: CASSRGTAQGSPLHF; d_gene: -; v_gene: TRBV5-1; abundance: once; j_gene: TRBJ1-6
CDR3nt: TGTGCCAGCAGCGTAGGAGTGGCGGAATCCTACGAGCAGTACTTC; CDR3aa: CASSVGVAESYEQYF; d_gene: -; v_gene: TRBV9; abundance: -; j_gene: TRBJ2-7
CDR3nt: TGTGCCAGCAGTTACTCGTTTAATCAGCCCCAGCATTTT; CDR3aa: CASSYSFNQPQHF; d_gene: -; v_gene: TRBV6-6; abundance: -; j_gene: TRBJ1-5
CDR3nt: TGTGCCAGAAGCCACCCGATCCGGGACCCCGGAGGTCGTGGAAACACCATATATTTT; CDR3aa: CARSHPIRDPGGRGNTIYF; d_gene: -; v_gene: TRBV5-3; abundance: -; j_gene: TRBJ1-3
CDR3nt: TGTGCCAGCAGCCAAGGAAGTAGTAATTCACCCCTCCACTTT; CDR3aa: CASSQGSSNSPLHF; d_gene: -; v_gene: TRBV4-2; abundance: -; j_gene: TRBJ1-6
CDR3nt: TGTGCCAGCAGACTTGGGACAGGGAATCAGCCCCAGCATTTT; CDR3aa: CASRLGTGNQPQHF; d_gene: TRBD1; v_gene: TRBV2; abundance: -; j_gene: TRBJ1-5
CDR3nt: TGCGCCAGCACCCCTGGAAGGGCGGGGGACACCGGGGAGCTGTTTTTT; CDR3aa: CASTPGRAGDTGELFF; d_gene: TRBD2; v_gene: TRBV5-1; abundance: -; j_gene: TRBJ2-2
CDR3nt: TGTGCCAGCAGCTTAGAAAGATCTGGGGCCAACGTCCTGACTTTC; CDR3aa: CASSLERSGANVLTF; d_gene: -; v_gene: TRBV11-2; abundance: once; j_gene: TRBJ2-6
CDR3nt: TGTGCCAGCAGCCAGGACTGGAGCTCCTACGAGCAGTACTTC; CDR3aa: CASSQDWSSYEQYF; d_gene: -; v_gene: TRBV11-2; abundance: -; j_gene: TRBJ2-7
CDR3nt: TGTGCCTGGAGTGTACTAGCGGGGGGGCAGACGCAGTATTTT; CDR3aa: CAWSVLAGGQTQYF; d_gene: TRBD2; v_gene: TRBV30; abundance: -; j_gene: TRBJ2-3
CDR3nt: TGTGCCTGGAGTGGGGGTCCAGCGAACACCGGGGAGCTGTTTTTT; CDR3aa: CAWSGGPANTGELFF; d_gene: -; v_gene: TRBV30; abundance: once; j_gene: TRBJ2-2
CDR3nt: TGCGCCGGAAGTAAGACAGGGAACTATGGCTACACCTTC; CDR3aa: CAGSKTGNYGYTF; d_gene: TRBD1; v_gene: TRBV10-2; abundance: -; j_gene: TRBJ1-2
CDR3nt: TGTGCCAGCAGCTACGGGCAGCAAAATTCACCCCTCCACTTT; CDR3aa: CASSYGQQNSPLHF; d_gene: -; v_gene: TRBV7-9; abundance: -; j_gene: TRBJ1-6
CDR3nt: TGTGCCAGCAGCTTATCAGGGATCACTGAAGCTTTCTTT; CDR3aa: CASSLSGITEAFF; d_gene: -; v_gene: TRBV11-3; abundance: -; j_gene: TRBJ1-1